The entry below gives a single TCR beta chain sequence along with its context. Its antigen remains unknown. An end of the junction does not agree with germline; a read error may underlie this. This entry belongs to a study of T-cell memory formation after mild COVID-19. Findings and caveats of the study: Contracting clones localized mainly to CM and EM when CD4+ and mainly to EMRA when CD8+. Balance between CD4 and CD8 was seen in clones contracting day 15 to 85, and a CD4+ lean was seen in later expanders. There were some responding clones in pre-infection memory, which suggested that cross-reactive memory had joined.

Germline V gives CDR1 SGHRS, CDR2 YFSETQ. The CDR3 consists of 14 residues. TCRdb re-analysed the 5' RACE reads in MiXCR, keeping a single row per CDR3 protein. The top ten hold around a quarter of the sample, which has about 140,000 distinct CDR3 sequences, almost 25% seen once. The receptor was isolated from an adult woman who had mild COVID-19 (a few samples of this study predate the infection). Cell type and time point are not known. This chain uses TRBV5-1 with TRBJ2-7, with 9 nucleotides matching TRBD1. Material: PBMCs or a T cell subset sorted from them (not recorded which). The CDR3 DNA sequence: TGCGCCAGCAACTTGGACAGGGGTCACTACGAGCAGTACTTC. Encoded protein: CASNLDRGHYEQYF.